Below are 7 T cell receptor beta chains sequenced from a single sample in a study of cytomegalovirus exposure and HLA in healthy donors. Profiling relied on immunoSEQ multiplex PCR, and the TCRdb table lists in-frame clones only, not all of them. The sample lists about 160,000 clones, around nine tenths seen once, with under 4.5% in the top ten. The specimen was PBMCs. The receptors stem from a young man in good health and CMV-seropositive.

This chain links TRBV18 with TRBJ1-1; the match to TRBD1 covers 7 bases. Germline CDR1 is KGHSH and CDR2 is LQKENI. This CDR3 has 14 amino acids. V was pared by 6 bases and J by 1 base, with 5 bases of the junction left unmatched. CDR3 in DNA: TGTGCCAGCTCGCGGGACAGAAAGAACACTGAAGCTTTCTTT. Its translation is CASSRDRKNTEAFF.

The V call is TRBV27, the J call TRBJ1-5; D is perhaps TRBD1 (6 bases). The CDR3 consists of 13 residues. Germline CDR1 is MNHEY and CDR2 is SMNVEV (reference sequence). V shed 5 bases and J shed 2 bases, with 7 bases lying between them. The CDR3 reads CASSEGGNQPQHF. DNA for the CDR3: TGTGCCAGCAGTGAGGGGGGCAATCAGCCCCAGCATTTT.

The chain links TRBV5-1 to TRBJ1-1, with D perhaps matching TRBD1 (5 bases). There are 14 residues in the CDR3. The V gene's germline CDR1 is SGHRS and CDR2 YFSETQ. The ends were cut back, 4 bases at V and 1 base at J, with 11 bases in the middle. As DNA, the CDR3 is TGCGCCAGCAGCCCGGGACTCCCGAACACTGAAGCTTTCTTT. It is translated as CASSPGLPNTEAFF.

The chain combines TRBV6-5 with TRBJ2-1; perhaps TRBD2 as D (5 bases). The CDR3 extends over 13 amino acids. Trimming stripped 3 bases from V and 10 bases from J, with 13 bases between. CDR1 and CDR2 (germline): MNHEY, SVGAGI. CDR3 amino acids: CASSYFGDREQFF. The CDR3 DNA follows: TGTGCCAGCAGTTATTTCGGGGATAGGGAGCAGTTCTTC.

The rearrangement joins TRBV30 to TRBJ2-7; 10 bases agree with TRBD2. The CDR3 totals 15 residues. The junction had 4 bases not matched to a gene; V was cut back by 0 bases and J by 2 bases. The germline CDR1 and CDR2 sequences are GTSNPN and SVGIG (reference sequence). The CDR3 protein is CAWSVGLAGAYEQYF. As DNA, the CDR3 is TGTGCCTGGAGTGTCGGGCTAGCGGGAGCCTACGAGCAGTACTTC.

The count of this clone is one. The rearrangement joins TRBV30 to TRBJ2-1, with 9 bases aligning to TRBD2. Looked up from germline, CDR1 is GTSNPN and CDR2 is SVGIG (reference sequence). With 0 bases clipped from V and 5 bases from J, the junction kept 17 bases outside the gene matches. This CDR3 is built from 19 residues. CDR3 loop: CAWSVLGQGLAGFDNEQFF. The CDR3 DNA follows: TGTGCCTGGAGTGTACTAGGCCAAGGGCTAGCGGGATTCGACAATGAGCAGTTCTTC.

The rearrangement links TRBV19 to TRBJ2-7; D unresolved. Germline V gene lookup returns CDR1 LNHDA and CDR2 SQIVND (reference sequence). V dropped 6 bases and J dropped 2 bases, with 8 bases sitting between them. The length of the CDR3 is 12 residues. This CDR3 is CASSPSPYEQYF. The CDR3 coding sequence is TGTGCCAGTAGCCCTTCCCCCTACGAGCAGTACTTC.